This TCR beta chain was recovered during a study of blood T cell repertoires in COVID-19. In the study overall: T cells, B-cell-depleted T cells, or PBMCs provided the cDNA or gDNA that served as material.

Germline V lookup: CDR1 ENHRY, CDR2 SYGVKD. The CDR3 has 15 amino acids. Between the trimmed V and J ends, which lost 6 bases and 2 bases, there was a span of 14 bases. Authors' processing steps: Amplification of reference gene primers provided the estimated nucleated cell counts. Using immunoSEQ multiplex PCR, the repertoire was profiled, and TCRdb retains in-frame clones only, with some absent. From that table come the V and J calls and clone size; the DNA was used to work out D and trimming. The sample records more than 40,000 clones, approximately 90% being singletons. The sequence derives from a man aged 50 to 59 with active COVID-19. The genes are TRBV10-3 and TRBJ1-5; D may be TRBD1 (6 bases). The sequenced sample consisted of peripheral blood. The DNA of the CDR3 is TGTGCCATCAGATCAGGGGATTCAGGCAATCAGCCCCAGCATTTT. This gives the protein CAIRSGDSGNQPQHF.